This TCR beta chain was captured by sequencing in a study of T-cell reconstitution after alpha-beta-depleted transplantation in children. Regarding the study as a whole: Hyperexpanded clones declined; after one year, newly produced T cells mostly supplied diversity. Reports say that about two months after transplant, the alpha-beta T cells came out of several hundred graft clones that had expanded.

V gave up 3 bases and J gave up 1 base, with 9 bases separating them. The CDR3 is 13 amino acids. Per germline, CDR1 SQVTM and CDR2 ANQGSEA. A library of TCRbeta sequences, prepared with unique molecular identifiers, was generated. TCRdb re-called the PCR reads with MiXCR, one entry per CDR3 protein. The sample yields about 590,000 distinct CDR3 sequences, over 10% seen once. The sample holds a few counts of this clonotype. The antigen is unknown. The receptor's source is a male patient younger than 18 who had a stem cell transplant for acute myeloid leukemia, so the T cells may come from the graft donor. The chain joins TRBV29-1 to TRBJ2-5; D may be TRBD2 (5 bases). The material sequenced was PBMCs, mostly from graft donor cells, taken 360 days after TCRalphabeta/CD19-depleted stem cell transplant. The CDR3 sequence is CSVDPGSQETQYF. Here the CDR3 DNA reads TGCAGCGTTGATCCGGGGTCCCAAGAGACCCAGTACTTC.